These T cell receptor beta chains were read from a single sample in a study of blood T cell repertoires in COVID-19. The method was immunoSEQ multiplex PCR; TCRdb's version includes in-frame clones alone and lacks a portion of them. The table has roughly 120,000 clones, around 84% seen once. Sequences were obtained from peripheral blood. All receptors derive from a man aged 35 to 55 with acute or convalescent COVID-19. CDR3s leave out the opening cysteine and the closing phenylalanine or tryptophan. The D gene is left open where the match is weak.

j_gene,d_gene,v_gene,CDR3aa
TRBJ2-7,NA,TRBV19,ASSMAGVYEQY
TRBJ2-1,NA,TRBV27,ASSSQGSGWSYNEQF
TRBJ1-2,NA,TRBV24-1,ATQARVQDSPQI
TRBJ1-1,NA,TRBV19,ASSIGLGAEAF
TRBJ2-7,TRBD2,TRBV7-3,ASSLSGGLTYEQY
TRBJ1-3,TRBD1,TRBV7-2,ASSPHDRDGNTIY
TRBJ2-1,NA,TRBV14,ASSQFGFKPGENEQF
TRBJ2-1,TRBD1,TRBV18,ASSPGTGVWNEQF
TRBJ1-3,TRBD1,TRBV11-2,ASSSLQGAHTIY
TRBJ1-1,NA,TRBV30,AWSQTVTKAF
TRBJ2-3,TRBD2,TRBV7-3,ASSFGTSGSYTDTQY
TRBJ1-6,TRBD1,TRBV30,AWDRVGNSPLH
TRBJ1-3,TRBD1,TRBV5-1,ASSLQGDTGNTIY
TRBJ1-5,TRBD1,TRBV19,ASNDRGRNQPQH
TRBJ2-2,NA,TRBV19,ASSIRSTGNTGELF
TRBJ2-7,TRBD2,TRBV3-1/TRBV3-2,ASSALAGISYEQY
TRBJ1-2,TRBD1,TRBV5-1,ASSTGQTNYGYT
TRBJ2-5,TRBD2,TRBV24-1,ATSESTSGGKETQY
TRBJ2-6,NA,TRBV6-2/TRBV6-3,ASSFRGANSGANVLT
TRBJ1-6,TRBD1,TRBV5-6,ASRRRTGPVSYNSPLH
TRBJ1-4,TRBD1,TRBV6-6,ASRPGQGATNEKLF
TRBJ1-2,NA,TRBV9,ASSVGRGNYGYT
TRBJ1-2,NA,TRBV1,TSSLPGVGVYGYT
TRBJ1-1,TRBD1,TRBV27,ASSAGGRRRAF
TRBJ2-7,TRBD2,TRBV6-5,ASSYSLGGGEQY
TRBJ2-5,NA,TRBV7-9,ASSFSTGYQETQY
TRBJ2-7,TRBD2,TRBV25-1,ASSPLAGGTYEQY
TRBJ1-2,TRBD1,TRBV3-1/TRBV3-2,ASSQHGQGPHT
TRBJ2-5,TRBD1,TRBV7-9,ASSYYPGTGQETQY
TRBJ2-3,TRBD2,TRBV7-2,ASSLVGTSVTDTQY
TRBJ2-7,TRBD1,TRBV29-1,SGLFYRGSGYEQY
TRBJ2-4,TRBD1,TRBV10-3,AIRDRGKNIQY